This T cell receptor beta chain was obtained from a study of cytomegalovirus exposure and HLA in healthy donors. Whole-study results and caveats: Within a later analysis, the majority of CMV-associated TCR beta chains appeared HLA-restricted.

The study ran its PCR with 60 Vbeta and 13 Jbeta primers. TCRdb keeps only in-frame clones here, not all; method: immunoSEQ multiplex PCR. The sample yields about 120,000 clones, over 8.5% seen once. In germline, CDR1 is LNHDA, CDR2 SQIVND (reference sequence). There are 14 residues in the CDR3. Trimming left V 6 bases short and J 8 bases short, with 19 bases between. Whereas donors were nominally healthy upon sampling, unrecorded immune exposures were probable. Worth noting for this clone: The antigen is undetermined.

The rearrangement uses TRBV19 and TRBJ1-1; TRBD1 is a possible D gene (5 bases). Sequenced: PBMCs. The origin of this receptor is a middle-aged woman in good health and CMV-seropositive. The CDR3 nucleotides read TGTGCCAGTAGCCACTTCAGGGCGCGAGTAGAAGCTTTCTTT. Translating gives CASSHFRARVEAFF.